This T cell receptor (beta chain) was retrieved from a study of blood T cells in healthy people across ages. Peripheral blood was drawn, approximately 9.7 milliliters per donor. Isolated per sample were at least 7 million PBMCs. Comment on this clonotype: Its antigen remains unidentified.

Overall study findings and caveats: The recorded TCR beta diversity per million T cells decreased in a roughly linear manner with age.

The authors ran a second PCR of 7 to 11 cycles using a sample-barcoded 5' primer and a J-beta primer mix. TCRdb re-called the 5' RACE reads through MiXCR, storing one row per CDR3 protein. The sample records about 2 million distinct CDR3 sequences, around 48% being singletons. This CDR3 has 16 residues. V trimming: 5 bases; J trimming: 0 bases; junction bases outside the gene matches: 9. Germline loops: CDR1 DFQATT, CDR2 SNEGSKA (reference sequence). The chain employs TRBV20-1 and TRBJ2-3; TRBD2 aligns across 9 bases. The clonotype originates from a woman aged 35 to 49 in good health. Input material: blood. CDR3 loop: CSAGRRTSESTDTQYF. The CDR3 DNA follows: TGCAGTGCTGGGCGGCGGACTAGCGAGAGCACAGATACGCAGTATTTT.